The following is a T cell receptor (beta chain) sequence with its context. An end of the junction differs from the germline gene, which may be a read error. For the second PCR, which ran for roughly 7 to 11 cycles, a sample-barcoded 5' primer and a J-beta primer mix were used. TCRdb fed the 5' RACE reads into MiXCR, producing one record per CDR3 protein. Of fewer than 1,200,000 distinct CDR3 sequences in the sample, less than 25% are singletons; the top ten hold approximately 0.7%. This specimen belongs to a study of blood T cells in healthy people across ages. Study summary: In model experiments, template switching was able to capture about one barcoded beta molecule for every two T cells that were present.

The CDR3 consists of 11 residues. The data were also submitted as part of a second study, on T cells of mothers and their children.

The specimen sequenced was blood. This clonotype originated in a girl aged 2-10 years in good health. The chain employs TRBV12-3 or TRBV12-4 and TRBJ1-2; D perhaps matches TRBD1 (6 bases). DNA for the CDR3: TGTGCCAGCAGCTTAGGACAGACTCACACCTTC. Translation gives CASSLGQTHTF.